The 19 T cell receptor beta chains in this list originate from one sample, sequenced in a study of CD8+ T cells in alopecia areata. Noted treatment: oral pan-JAK inhibitor, 5-10 mg twice daily. Reverse transcribed after extraction, RNA yielded cDNA as the sequencing template. The method was immunoSEQ multiplex PCR; TCRdb's version includes in-frame clones alone and lacks a portion of them. The data contain more than 200,000 clones, roughly 44% of them singletons. Material: CD4+ T cells sorted from blood, obtained between weeks 36 and 40, from a patient treated with tofacitinib. Receptor source: a human donor with alopecia areata.

This clone was observed a handful of times. The genes are TRBV30 and TRBJ1-1; D remains unclear. The V gene lost 0 bases and the J gene lost 5 bases, with 16 bases spanning the gap. Germline assignment: CDR1 GTSNPN and CDR2 SVGIG (reference sequence). CDR3 length: 15 residues. CDR3 amino acids: CAWSVRRLRGTEAFF. In DNA, the CDR3 is TGTGCCTGGAGTGTACGGAGACTCCGTGGGACTGAAGCTTTCTTT.

This clone was observed once. CDR3 bases: TGTGCCTGGAGCCCGGACAGGATGAACACTGAAGCTTTCTTT. It encodes CAWSPDRMNTEAFF. The chain is built from TRBV30 and TRBJ1-1, with TRBD1 matching over 7 bases. CDR3 size: 14 residues. In germline, CDR1 is GTSNPN, CDR2 SVGIG (reference sequence). Trimming took 3 bases from V and 0 from J; bases not matched to a gene: 4.

This clone has only a few counts. The chain recombines TRBV6-5 with TRBJ2-1, with D tentatively TRBD2 (5 bases). The CDR3 covers 13 residues. V lost 7 bases and J 4 bases, leaving 11 bases between the germline ends. Germline V gene lookup returns CDR1 MNHEY and CDR2 SVGAGI. DNA of the CDR3: TGTGCCAGCATGGCGGGCCTTTACAATGAGCAGTTCTTC. It encodes CASMAGLYNEQFF.

This clone was observed a handful of times. This chain uses TRBV19 with TRBJ2-5, with 8 bases identical to TRBD1. Germline loops: CDR1 LNHDA, CDR2 SQIVND (reference sequence). The V and J ends lost 4 bases and 2 bases, in that order; junction bases with no gene match: 6. CDR3 length: 15 amino acids. CDR3 sequence: CASSRGGTGQETQYF. Here the CDR3 DNA reads TGTGCCAGTAGTAGGGGTGGGACAGGACAAGAGACCCAGTACTTC.

V gene TRBV2 combines with J gene TRBJ1-5; a possible D gene is TRBD1 (6 bases). V gave up 6 bases and J gave up 2 bases, with 14 bases separating them. Germline V CDR1 and CDR2: SNHLY, FYNNEI. The CDR3 is 15 residues long. Here the CDR3 DNA reads TGTGCCAGCAGCGAACAGGGTTTTGGCAATCAGCCCCAGCATTTT. Encoded protein: CASSEQGFGNQPQHF.

A few counts support this clone. J is TRBJ1-1 and V is TRBV4-3, with D maybe TRBD1 (6 bases). The CDR3 has 14 amino acids. V dropped 3 bases and J dropped 7 bases, with 15 bases sitting between them. Germline CDR1 is LGHNA and CDR2 is YSLEER. In nucleotides, the CDR3 is TGCGCCAGCAGCCACCTCACAGGGTTGGGTGAAGCTTTCTTT. This sequence encodes CASSHLTGLGEAFF.

CDR3: CASSPGAGSTGELFF. As DNA, the CDR3 is TGTGCCAGCTCACCAGGCGCAGGGAGTACCGGGGAGCTGTTTTTT. The rearrangement links TRBV18 to TRBJ2-2, with D perhaps TRBD1 or TRBD2 (5 bases each). The CDR3 contains 15 residues. CDR1 and CDR2 (germline): KGHSH, LQKENI. Trimming took 2 bases from V and 5 from J, leaving 12 bases between them. Looking up the rest from reference TRBV18 and TRBJ2-2 gives the full variable domain: NAGVMQNPRHLVRRRGQEARLRCSPMKGHSHVYWYRQLPEEGLKFMVYLQKENIIDESGMPKERFSAEFPKEGPSILRIQQVVRGDSAAYFCASSPGAGSTGELFFGEGSRLTVL.

This rearrangement joins TRBV4-3 to TRBJ2-3; D unresolved. CDR1 and CDR2 (germline): LGHNA, YSLEER. V lost 4 bases to trimming and J lost 2 bases, with 19 bases between them. CDR3 length: 17 residues. CDR3 sequence (DNA): TGCGCCAGCAGCCCCGGACCTTGGCCTCCCCTCACAGATACGCAGTATTTT. Its translation: CASSPGPWPPLTDTQYF.

The chain couples TRBV29-1 to TRBJ1-1; TRBD1 matches 7 bases. CDR1 and CDR2 from the germline V gene are SQVTM and ANQGSEA. V was clipped by 5 bases and J by 11 bases; unmatched bases: 8. The CDR3 loop spans 11 amino acids. Here the CDR3 reads CSVHGHRGAFF. The CDR3 DNA follows: TGCAGCGTTCACGGGCACAGGGGTGCTTTCTTT.

This chain uses TRBV7-2 with TRBJ2-7, with 7 bases fitting TRBD2. Losses at the gene ends were 0 bases for V and 5 bases for J; bases not matched to a gene: 4. The CDR3 spans 14 residues. The germline CDR1 and CDR2 sequences are SGHTA and FQGNSA. This CDR3 reads CASSLAGGDHEQYF. The CDR3 DNA reads TGTGCCAGCAGCTTAGCGGGAGGGGACCACGAGCAGTACTTC.

Only a few counts were recorded for this clone. The chain couples TRBV5-1 to TRBJ2-5, with 10 positions matching TRBD2. Unmatched junction bases numbered 7, after V lost 0 bases and J lost 5 bases. The CDR3 totals 16 residues. CDR1 is SGHRS and CDR2 is YFSETQ in the germline V gene. CDR3 sequence reads: CASSLVMGLASETQYF. CDR3 in DNA: TGCGCCAGCAGCTTGGTAATGGGACTAGCGTCGGAGACCCAGTACTTC.

The chain employs TRBV29-1 and TRBJ1-5; D is ambiguous. Trimming stripped 4 bases from V and 8 bases from J, with 12 bases between. The CDR3 runs to 12 residues. Germline V gene data show CDR1 as SQVTM and CDR2 as ANQGSEA. The DNA for the CDR3 is TGCAGCGTTGGACGCCTGGGAGAGCCCCAGCATTTT. Translation gives CSVGRLGEPQHF.

The chain joins TRBV6-5 to TRBJ2-7; perhaps TRBD2 as D (7 bases). Germline CDR1 reads MNHEY; CDR2 reads SVGAGI. Trimming took 2 bases from V and 9 from J, leaving 23 bases between them. This CDR3 is 16 amino acids long. The DNA of the CDR3 is TGTGCCAGCAGTTACCTGAAAGGGGGGGGACATTCTGGGCAGTACTTC. It specifies CASSYLKGGGHSGQYF.

This clone occurred a few times. The chain links TRBV15 to TRBJ2-7, with 9 bases that match TRBD1. The CDR3 totals 15 residues. Germline trimming cut 1 base from V and 0 bases from J; bases unmatched to any gene: 1. Germline CDR1 reads LNHNV; CDR2 reads YYDKDF (reference sequence). The CDR3 region is CATSRVDRGSYEQYF. The CDR3 DNA reads TGTGCCACCAGCAGAGTGGACAGGGGCTCCTACGAGCAGTACTTC.

This clone was counted between two and nine times. The chain links TRBV5-5 to TRBJ2-5; perhaps TRBD2 as D (5 bases). This CDR3 is 15 amino acids long. V lost 0 bases and J lost 7, with 16 bases in between. The germline gives CDR1 SGHKS, CDR2 YYEKEE (reference sequence). CDR3 sequence: CASSLGLPRSGTQYF. CDR3 in DNA: TGTGCCAGCAGCTTGGGACTACCTCGCTCGGGGACCCAGTACTTC.

V usage is TRBV2 and J usage is TRBJ1-1, with 7 bases aligning to TRBD1. CDR3 length equals 13 residues. V gave up 5 bases and J gave up 4 bases; unmatched junction bases: 4. Looked up from germline, CDR1 is SNHLY and CDR2 is FYNNEI. CDR3 sequence: CASSRDRSTEAFF. The CDR3 bases are TGTGCCAGCAGTCGGGACAGAAGCACTGAAGCTTTCTTT.

Regarding this clone: Additional DNA sequences in this sample encode the identical CDR3. The chain uses TRBV20-1 and TRBJ2-7; D call uncertain. CDR1 is DFQATT, CDR2 SNEGSKA, per germline (reference sequence). The CDR3 is 11 amino acids. Trimming left V 4 bases short and J 1 base short, with 5 bases between. The CDR3 sequence: CSAISSYEQYF. The CDR3 bases are TGCAGTGCTATTTCGTCCTACGAGCAGTACTTC.

A few counts support this clone. The chain links TRBV25-1 to TRBJ2-5, with D maybe TRBD1 (5 bases). Gene TRBJ2-7 matches the end of the DNA better, so the J call may be wrong. Per germline, CDR1 MGHDK and CDR2 SYGVNS. The CDR3 sequence is 13 residues long. CDR3 protein: CASSDPSRAEQYF. As DNA, the CDR3 is TGTGCCAGCAGTGACCCCAGCAGGGCCGAGCAGTACTTC.

This clone appeared a single time. V gene TRBV30 combines with J gene TRBJ2-3; the D is unclear. This CDR3 contains 12 residues. Trimming shortened V by 2 bases and J by 6 bases, and 9 bases separated the two germline ends. From germline, CDR1 is GTSNPN and CDR2 SVGIG (reference sequence). Here the CDR3 DNA reads TGTGCCTGGAGTTTCCAAGGGGATACGCAGTATTTT. This encodes CAWSFQGDTQYF.